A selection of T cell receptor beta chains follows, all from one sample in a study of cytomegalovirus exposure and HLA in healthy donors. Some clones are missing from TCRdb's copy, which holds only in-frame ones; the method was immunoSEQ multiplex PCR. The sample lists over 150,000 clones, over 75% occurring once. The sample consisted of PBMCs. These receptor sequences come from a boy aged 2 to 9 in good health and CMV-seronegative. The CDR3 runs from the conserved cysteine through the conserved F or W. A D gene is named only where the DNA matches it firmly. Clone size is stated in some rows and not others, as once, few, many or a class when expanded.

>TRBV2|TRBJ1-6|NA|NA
TGTGCCAGCGTTCCGGGACTGGGGGATTCACCCCTCCACTTT
CASVPGLGDSPLHF
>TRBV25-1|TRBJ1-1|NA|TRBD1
TGTGCCAGCAGTGAATATCTATCAGGACAGGGAGGGATAATCCTCTTT
CASSEYLSGQGGIILF
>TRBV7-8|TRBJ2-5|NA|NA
TGTGCCAGCAGCTTAGCGGGACTAGAGACCCAGTACTTC
CASSLAGLETQYF
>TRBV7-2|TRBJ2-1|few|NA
TGTGCCAGCAGCTTAGTACTGGTCAATGAGCAGTTCTTC
CASSLVLVNEQFF
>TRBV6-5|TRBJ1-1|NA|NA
TGTGCCAGCAGTTACGGGGGGTCGAATGAAGCTTTCTTT
CASSYGGSNEAFF
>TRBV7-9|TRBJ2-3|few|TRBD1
TGTGCCAGCCGGGACAGTATCACAGATACGCAGTATTTT
CASRDSITDTQYF
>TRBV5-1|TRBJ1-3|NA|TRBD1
TGCGCCAGCAGCTTGGGACAGGGAGGAGGAAACACCATATATTTT
CASSLGQGGGNTIYF
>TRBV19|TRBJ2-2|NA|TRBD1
TGTGCCAGTAGTATAATGAGGACAGGGGGTATCACCGGGGAGCTGTTTTTT
CASSIMRTGGITGELFF
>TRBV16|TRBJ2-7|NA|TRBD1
TGTGCCAGCAGCCAATATGTGTCCCCCGGGACAGGGGCCAACGAGCAGTACTTC
CASSQYVSPGTGANEQYF
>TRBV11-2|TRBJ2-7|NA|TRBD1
TGTGCCAGCAGCTTAGGACAGGGTACCGAGCAGTACTTC
CASSLGQGTEQYF
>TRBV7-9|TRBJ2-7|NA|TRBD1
TGTGCCAGCAGCTCTCGACAGGGGGGAGTCTACGAGCAGTACTTC
CASSSRQGGVYEQYF
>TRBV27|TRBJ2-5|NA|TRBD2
TGTGCCAGCAGTTTGGTGGCGGGGGGGCAAGAGACCCAGTACTTC
CASSLVAGGQETQYF
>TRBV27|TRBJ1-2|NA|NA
TGTGCCAGCAGTTCTGGACAGTTACATGGCTACACCTTC
CASSSGQLHGYTF
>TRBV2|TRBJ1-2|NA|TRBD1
TGTGCCAGCAGTTGGGACAGGACAAGGGGCTACACCTTC
CASSWDRTRGYTF
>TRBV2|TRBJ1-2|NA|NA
TGTGCCAGCAGTGGGGGGCCGGGTGGCTACACCTTC
CASSGGPGGYTF
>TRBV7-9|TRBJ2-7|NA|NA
TGTGCCAGCAGCCCCCGAGAGGTGAACGAGCAGTACTTC
CASSPREVNEQYF
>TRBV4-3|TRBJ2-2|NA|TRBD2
TGCGCCAGCAGCCAAAAGGGGGTGGGGCTAGCGGGGGAAGTCGGGGAGCTGTTTTTT
CASSQKGVGLAGEVGELFF
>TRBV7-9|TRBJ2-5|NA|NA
TGTGCCAGCAGGGGTGATCGAACAGGGGAGGTCGAGACCCAGTACTTC
CASRGDRTGEVETQYF
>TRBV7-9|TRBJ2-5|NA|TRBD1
TGTGCCAGCAGCTCCACCTCCGGGACAGGGAAGGAGACCCAGTACTTC
CASSSTSGTGKETQYF
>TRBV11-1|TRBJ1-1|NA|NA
TGTGCCAGCAGCTTCCGAGGAGCCACTGAAGCTTTCTTT
CASSFRGATEAFF
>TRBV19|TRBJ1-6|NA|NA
TGTGCCACCCGGGACACCTATAATTCACCCCTCCACTTT
CATRDTYNSPLHF
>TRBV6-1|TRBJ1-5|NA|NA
TGTGCCAGCCGGGGAGGGTTGAGTCAGCCCCAGCATTTT
CASRGGLSQPQHF
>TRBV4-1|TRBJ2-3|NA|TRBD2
TGCGCCAGCAGCCAAGCCCAGACTAGCGGGTTAACTCATACGCAGTATTTT
CASSQAQTSGLTHTQYF
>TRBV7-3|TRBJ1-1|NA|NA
TGTGCCAGCAGCTTTCACAGGGAAACTGAAGCTTTCTTT
CASSFHRETEAFF
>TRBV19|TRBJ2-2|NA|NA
TGTGCCAGTAGGAAGTCCCCATTAGGAGGTACCGGGGAGCTGTTTTTT
CASRKSPLGGTGELFF
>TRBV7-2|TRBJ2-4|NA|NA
TGTGCCAGCAGCTTAGGAGGTCTAGCCAAAAACATTCAGTACTTC
CASSLGGLAKNIQYF
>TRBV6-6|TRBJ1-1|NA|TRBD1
TGTGCCAGCAGTTACTCGGGACAGGAGGTGGGAGCTTTCTTT
CASSYSGQEVGAFF
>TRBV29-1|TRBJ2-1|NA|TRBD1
TGCAGCGTCGCACCGGCCGGGACAGGCTACAATGAGCAGTTCTTC
CSVAPAGTGYNEQFF
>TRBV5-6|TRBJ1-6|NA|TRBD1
TGTGCCAGCAGCCTGCGGGAGGGGGCCGCCCTCCACTTT
CASSLREGAALHF
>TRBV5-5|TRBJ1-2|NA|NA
TGTGCCAGCAGCCCCGGAGGCTTGCTTTTTGGCTACACCTTC
CASSPGGLLFGYTF